The rows below give T cell receptor beta chains drawn from one sample of a study of shared clonotypes between healthy human individuals. Produced via immunoSEQ multiplex PCR; TCRdb's table is partial and in-frame only. The sample comprises some 300,000 clones, around 67% of which are singletons, and 10% rests with the top ten. Sequenced input: memory CD4+ T cells sorted from blood. The receptors stem from a man aged 25 to 40 in good health. The CDR3 runs from the conserved cysteine through the conserved F or W. The D gene is left open where the match is weak. Clone size is not always given. Where it is, it says once, few, many or a class for expanded clones.

clone_size: .
j_call: TRBJ2-6
d_call: .
v_call: TRBV5-4
cdr3_nt: TGTGCCAGCAGCCCTTATGGAGGGGGGGGCGCTGGGGCCAACGTCCTGACTTTC
cdr3_aa: CASSPYGGGGAGANVLTF

clone_size: .
j_call: TRBJ2-7
d_call: .
v_call: TRBV10-3
cdr3_nt: TGTGCCATCCTAAGGACAGACTCCTACGAGCAGTACTTC
cdr3_aa: CAILRTDSYEQYF

clone_size: few
j_call: TRBJ1-2
d_call: TRBD1
v_call: TRBV6-1
cdr3_nt: TGTGCCAGCAGCGCCGAAACAGGGGGCGGTCAAGGCTACACCTTC
cdr3_aa: CASSAETGGGQGYTF

clone_size: .
j_call: TRBJ2-2
d_call: .
v_call: TRBV19
cdr3_nt: TGTGCCAGTACCCCACGTCGGGATTTCCGGGAGCTGTTTTTT
cdr3_aa: CASTPRRDFRELFF

clone_size: .
j_call: TRBJ1-3
d_call: .
v_call: TRBV18
cdr3_nt: TGTGCCAGCTCATCGACAGGTACCCACTCTGGAAACACCATATATTTT
cdr3_aa: CASSSTGTHSGNTIYF

clone_size: once
j_call: TRBJ2-1
d_call: TRBD1
v_call: TRBV6-6
cdr3_nt: TGTGCCAGCAGAGAACAGGGGGCTACCTACAATGAGCAGTTCTTC
cdr3_aa: CASREQGATYNEQFF

clone_size: .
j_call: TRBJ1-6
d_call: .
v_call: TRBV5-1
cdr3_nt: TGCGCCAGCAGCTTGGAGGGGGTCGGTGATCTCTATAATTCACCCCTCCACTTT
cdr3_aa: CASSLEGVGDLYNSPLHF

clone_size: .
j_call: TRBJ2-7
d_call: TRBD2
v_call: TRBV6-5
cdr3_nt: TGTGCCAGCAGTAGGGACCCGGGGGGCTCCTACGAGCAGTACTTC
cdr3_aa: CASSRDPGGSYEQYF

clone_size: .
j_call: TRBJ2-3
d_call: .
v_call: TRBV6-1
cdr3_nt: TGTGCCAGCAGTGAACCGGGGGTGAGAACAGATACGCAGTATTTT
cdr3_aa: CASSEPGVRTDTQYF

clone_size: .
j_call: TRBJ2-1
d_call: TRBD2
v_call: TRBV7-2
cdr3_nt: TGTGCCAGCAGCCGAGGGGGGACTAGCGGGAGGGCCCCCTACAATGAGCAGTTCTTC
cdr3_aa: CASSRGGTSGRAPYNEQFF

clone_size: .
j_call: TRBJ2-1
d_call: .
v_call: TRBV5-1
cdr3_nt: TGCGCCAGCAGCTTAGAACGGGACTCCAATGAGCAGTTCTTC
cdr3_aa: CASSLERDSNEQFF

clone_size: .
j_call: TRBJ2-1
d_call: .
v_call: TRBV7-2
cdr3_nt: TGTGCCAGCAGCGTAGGGGGTCAATGGGAGCAGTTCTTC
cdr3_aa: CASSVGGQWEQFF

clone_size: .
j_call: TRBJ2-2
d_call: .
v_call: TRBV2
cdr3_nt: TGTGCCAGCAGTCCCATGGCGGGGCGGGGACCGAACACCGGGGAGCTGTTTTTT
cdr3_aa: CASSPMAGRGPNTGELFF

clone_size: .
j_call: TRBJ2-7
d_call: TRBD1
v_call: TRBV29-1
cdr3_nt: TGCAGCGTCGGGGAACCGACAGGGATGGTCTACGAGCAGTACTTC
cdr3_aa: CSVGEPTGMVYEQYF

clone_size: few
j_call: TRBJ2-1
d_call: .
v_call: TRBV7-2
cdr3_nt: TGTGCCAGCAGCTTAGGAAGGGGTGTGTGGACTACGGACAATGAGCAGTTCTTC
cdr3_aa: CASSLGRGVWTTDNEQFF

clone_size: .
j_call: TRBJ2-7
d_call: TRBD2
v_call: TRBV4-1
cdr3_nt: TGCGCCAGCAGCCAGGTCCTAGCGGGGAAGTACGAGCAGTACTTC
cdr3_aa: CASSQVLAGKYEQYF

clone_size: .
j_call: TRBJ1-1
d_call: .
v_call: TRBV5-1
cdr3_nt: TGCGCCAGCAGTCGACAGGATCCCAGCACTGAAGCTTTCTTT
cdr3_aa: CASSRQDPSTEAFF

clone_size: .
j_call: TRBJ1-4
d_call: .
v_call: TRBV6-5
cdr3_nt: TGTGCCAGCAGCCTCAATTCGGTATCTGAAAAACTGTTTTTT
cdr3_aa: CASSLNSVSEKLFF

clone_size: many
j_call: TRBJ2-2
d_call: TRBD1
v_call: TRBV11-3
cdr3_nt: TGTGCCAGCAGCCCAGGTGGGACAGGGGATACCGGGGAGCTGTTTTTT
cdr3_aa: CASSPGGTGDTGELFF

clone_size: few
j_call: TRBJ2-7
d_call: .
v_call: TRBV2
cdr3_nt: TGTGCCAGCAGTGATGGCCGGCTCGCTGCCTACGAGCAGTACTTC
cdr3_aa: CASSDGRLAAYEQYF

clone_size: .
j_call: TRBJ1-1
d_call: TRBD1
v_call: TRBV29-1
cdr3_nt: TGCAGCGTTGCGCCGGGACAGGGTATGAACACTGAAGCTTTCTTT
cdr3_aa: CSVAPGQGMNTEAFF

clone_size: few
j_call: TRBJ2-5
d_call: TRBD2
v_call: TRBV7-9
cdr3_nt: TGTGCCAGCAGCATCATCGGGACTAGCGGGAGGGAAGAGACCCAGTACTTC
cdr3_aa: CASSIIGTSGREETQYF

clone_size: .
j_call: TRBJ1-2
d_call: TRBD1
v_call: TRBV10-3
cdr3_nt: TGTGCCATCAGTGAGCCCGGGACAGGGTTTAGTGGCTACACCTTC
cdr3_aa: CAISEPGTGFSGYTF

clone_size: few
j_call: TRBJ1-3
d_call: .
v_call: TRBV18
cdr3_nt: TGTGCCAGCTCACCACTCAAACACTCTGGAAACACCATATATTTT
cdr3_aa: CASSPLKHSGNTIYF

clone_size: .
j_call: TRBJ2-1
d_call: TRBD2
v_call: TRBV7-2
cdr3_nt: TGTGCCAGCAGCTCCGGGACTAGCGGGAGAAATGAGCAGTTCTTC
cdr3_aa: CASSSGTSGRNEQFF

clone_size: .
j_call: TRBJ2-7
d_call: TRBD1
v_call: TRBV6-1
cdr3_nt: TGTGCCAGCAGTGATATGACAGGGATGGCCTACGAGCAGTACTTC
cdr3_aa: CASSDMTGMAYEQYF

clone_size: .
j_call: TRBJ1-1
d_call: .
v_call: TRBV2
cdr3_nt: TGTGCCAGTGGGGGAACTGAAGCTTTCTTT
cdr3_aa: CASGGTEAFF

clone_size: .
j_call: TRBJ2-1
d_call: TRBD1
v_call: TRBV2
cdr3_nt: TGTGCCAGCAAGGACAGGGGCGGGAATGAGCAGTTCTTC
cdr3_aa: CASKDRGGNEQFF

clone_size: .
j_call: TRBJ2-5
d_call: TRBD2
v_call: TRBV7-8
cdr3_nt: TGTGCCAGCAGCTTATTAGCGGGAGGGCCAGAGACCCAGTACTTC
cdr3_aa: CASSLLAGGPETQYF

clone_size: .
j_call: TRBJ1-1
d_call: TRBD1
v_call: TRBV2
cdr3_nt: TGTGCCAGCAGTAAACAGGGGGCCGGCAGCACTGAAGCTTTCTTT
cdr3_aa: CASSKQGAGSTEAFF

clone_size: .
j_call: TRBJ2-7
d_call: TRBD2
v_call: TRBV18
cdr3_nt: TGTGCCAGCTCCCCCGACAGCGGGAGGTCGCGGGAGCAGTACTTC
cdr3_aa: CASSPDSGRSREQYF

clone_size: .
j_call: TRBJ2-7
d_call: .
v_call: TRBV5-3
cdr3_nt: TGTGCCAGAAGCCTGGAACGGGGGACACCCTACGAGCAGTACTTC
cdr3_aa: CARSLERGTPYEQYF

clone_size: .
j_call: TRBJ2-3
d_call: TRBD1
v_call: TRBV27
cdr3_nt: TGTGCCAGCAGTCCCCGACAGGGCCCGAATACGCAGTATTTT
cdr3_aa: CASSPRQGPNTQYF

clone_size: .
j_call: TRBJ1-5
d_call: .
v_call: TRBV21-1
cdr3_nt: TGTGCCAGCAGATTACCGAGATATAGCAATCAGCCCCAGCATTTT
cdr3_aa: CASRLPRYSNQPQHF

clone_size: once
j_call: TRBJ2-1
d_call: TRBD2
v_call: TRBV5-6
cdr3_nt: TGTGCCAGCAGCCCTCCGGGACTAGGTCTAAATGAGCAGTTCTTC
cdr3_aa: CASSPPGLGLNEQFF

clone_size: many
j_call: TRBJ1-5
d_call: .
v_call: TRBV4-1
cdr3_nt: TGCGCCAGCAGCCAAACCCTTATTAAGGGAGGTGGACAGCCCCAGCATTTT
cdr3_aa: CASSQTLIKGGGQPQHF

clone_size: .
j_call: TRBJ2-7
d_call: .
v_call: TRBV18
cdr3_nt: TGTGCCAGCTCACCTCGTACTTTTCCGGAGGGCCGCGAGCAGTACTTC
cdr3_aa: CASSPRTFPEGREQYF

clone_size: .
j_call: TRBJ2-5
d_call: .
v_call: TRBV6-1
cdr3_nt: TGTGCCAGCAGTAATAGGGACTCACAAGAGACCCAGTACTTC
cdr3_aa: CASSNRDSQETQYF

clone_size: .
j_call: TRBJ2-3
d_call: .
v_call: TRBV10-2
cdr3_nt: TGCGCCAGCAGGGTGGGTCGCACAGATACGCAGTATTTT
cdr3_aa: CASRVGRTDTQYF

clone_size: .
j_call: TRBJ2-1
d_call: TRBD1
v_call: TRBV29-1
cdr3_nt: TGCAGCGTTGTACAGGGGGTTGATGAGCAGTTCTTC
cdr3_aa: CSVVQGVDEQFF

clone_size: .
j_call: TRBJ2-1
d_call: TRBD1
v_call: TRBV28
cdr3_nt: TGTGCGAGCCGGCGCGGGACAGGGTTATACAATGAGCAGTTCTTC
cdr3_aa: CASRRGTGLYNEQFF

clone_size: .
j_call: TRBJ2-7
d_call: TRBD1
v_call: TRBV7-9
cdr3_nt: TGTGCCAGCAGCCCAAGGACAGGTGGGGTCGAGCAGTACTTC
cdr3_aa: CASSPRTGGVEQYF

clone_size: .
j_call: TRBJ2-1
d_call: TRBD1
v_call: TRBV2
cdr3_nt: TGTGCCAGCAGGGCTAGGACAGGGACCTACAATGAGCAGTTCTTC
cdr3_aa: CASRARTGTYNEQFF

clone_size: .
j_call: TRBJ2-1
d_call: TRBD2
v_call: TRBV5-1
cdr3_nt: TGCGCCAGCAGTGGTCTAGCGGACAATGAGCAGTTCTTC
cdr3_aa: CASSGLADNEQFF

clone_size: .
j_call: TRBJ2-1
d_call: TRBD1
v_call: TRBV10-3
cdr3_nt: TGTGCCATCAGGGGGAACAGGGGCGATGAGCAGTTCTTC
cdr3_aa: CAIRGNRGDEQFF

clone_size: .
j_call: TRBJ2-2
d_call: .
v_call: TRBV25-1
cdr3_nt: TGTGCCAGCAGTGTAGGGGTCTACACCGGGGAGCTGTTTTTT
cdr3_aa: CASSVGVYTGELFF

clone_size: once
j_call: TRBJ2-3
d_call: .
v_call: TRBV7-3
cdr3_nt: TGTGCCAGCAGCTTCCAGCGAGCAGATACGCAGTATTTT
cdr3_aa: CASSFQRADTQYF

clone_size: few
j_call: TRBJ2-4
d_call: .
v_call: TRBV21-1
cdr3_nt: TGTGCCAGCACCAAAAAGAGTGGATCTAAGGCCAAAAACATTCAGTACTTC
cdr3_aa: CASTKKSGSKAKNIQYF

clone_size: .
j_call: TRBJ1-2
d_call: TRBD1
v_call: TRBV5-1
cdr3_nt: TGCGCCAGCAGCTCGACAGGGAATTCGGACTATGGCTACACCTTC
cdr3_aa: CASSSTGNSDYGYTF

clone_size: .
j_call: TRBJ1-2
d_call: TRBD1
v_call: TRBV6-4
cdr3_nt: TGTGCCAGCAGTCCAGGGGGCAAGATGAGAGGCTACACCTTC
cdr3_aa: CASSPGGKMRGYTF

clone_size: .
j_call: TRBJ2-1
d_call: TRBD2
v_call: TRBV7-2
cdr3_nt: TGTGCCAGCCGAGAAGCCGGGACTAGCGGGATTTGGTTCTTC
cdr3_aa: CASREAGTSGIWFF

clone_size: .
j_call: TRBJ1-1
d_call: TRBD1
v_call: TRBV9
cdr3_nt: TGTGCCAGTGGACAGGGGTTGAACACTGAAGCTTTCTTT
cdr3_aa: CASGQGLNTEAFF

clone_size: once
j_call: TRBJ2-1
d_call: TRBD2
v_call: TRBV5-1
cdr3_nt: TGCGCCAGCAGCTCCGAGACTAGCGGGGGATACAATGAGCAGTTCTTC
cdr3_aa: CASSSETSGGYNEQFF

clone_size: .
j_call: TRBJ2-1
d_call: .
v_call: TRBV5-4
cdr3_nt: TGTGCCAGCAGCTTGTACGGGAGCGAGCAGTTCTTC
cdr3_aa: CASSLYGSEQFF

clone_size: .
j_call: TRBJ2-7
d_call: .
v_call: TRBV19
cdr3_nt: TGTGCCAGTAGTGGAGCGGCCTTCTCCTACGAGCAGTACTTC
cdr3_aa: CASSGAAFSYEQYF

clone_size: .
j_call: TRBJ2-2
d_call: .
v_call: TRBV11-3
cdr3_nt: TGTGCCAGCAGCTTAGATCTTGGGGGACCTGACACCGGGGAGCTGTTTTTT
cdr3_aa: CASSLDLGGPDTGELFF

clone_size: .
j_call: TRBJ2-1
d_call: TRBD2
v_call: TRBV5-6
cdr3_nt: TGTGCCAGCAGCCCTTTGATATCGGGAGGGCCGGTGCATGAGCAGTTCTTC
cdr3_aa: CASSPLISGGPVHEQFF

clone_size: few
j_call: TRBJ2-2
d_call: .
v_call: TRBV4-3
cdr3_nt: TGCGCCAGCAGCCAAGAATGGACACCTGTTGACACCGGGGAGCTGTTTTTT
cdr3_aa: CASSQEWTPVDTGELFF

clone_size: .
j_call: TRBJ1-1
d_call: TRBD1
v_call: TRBV10-2
cdr3_nt: TGCGCCAGCAGAGGACAGGTCCGAAACACTGAAGCTTTCTTT
cdr3_aa: CASRGQVRNTEAFF

clone_size: few
j_call: TRBJ2-5
d_call: .
v_call: TRBV27
cdr3_nt: TGTGCCAGCAGCCCCAAGGGAGCCGCTGACAGAGGGTACTTC
cdr3_aa: CASSPKGAADRGYF